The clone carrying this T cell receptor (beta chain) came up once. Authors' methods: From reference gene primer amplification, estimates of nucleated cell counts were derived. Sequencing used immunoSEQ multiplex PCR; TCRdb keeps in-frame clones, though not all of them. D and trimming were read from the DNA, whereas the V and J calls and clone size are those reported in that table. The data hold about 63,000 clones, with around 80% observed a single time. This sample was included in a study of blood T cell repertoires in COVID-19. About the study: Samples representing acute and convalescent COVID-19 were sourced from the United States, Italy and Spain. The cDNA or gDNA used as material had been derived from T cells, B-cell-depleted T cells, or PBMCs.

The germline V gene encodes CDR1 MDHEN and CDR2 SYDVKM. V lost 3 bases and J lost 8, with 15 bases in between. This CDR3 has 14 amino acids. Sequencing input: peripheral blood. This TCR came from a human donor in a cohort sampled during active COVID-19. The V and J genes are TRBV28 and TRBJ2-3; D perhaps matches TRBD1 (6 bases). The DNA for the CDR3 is TGTGCCAGCAGTTTGGGGGCGAGGGCCGGTACGCAGTATTTT. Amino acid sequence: CASSLGARAGTQYF.